Below are 31 T cell receptor beta chains sequenced from a single sample in a study of control samples from healthy donors and cancer patients. The assay was immunoSEQ multiplex PCR, and TCRdb's table has in-frame clones only and misses some. The sample holds tens of thousands of clones, 89% seen once. Material for sequencing was PBMCs. These receptors were obtained from a man aged 35-49 years with colorectal cancer.

The CDR3 loop is CATSDSTLTGELFF. Written as DNA, the CDR3 is TGTGCCACCAGTGATTCGACTCTCACCGGGGAGCTGTTTTTT. The rearrangement joins TRBV24-1 to TRBJ2-2; no clear D. CDR3 length: 14 amino acids. Looked up from germline, CDR1 is KGHDR and CDR2 is SFDVKD. Trimming took off 2 bases at V and 4 bases at J, with 7 bases between the two ends.

This chain joins TRBV11-2 and TRBJ1-1; D call uncertain. This CDR3 is built from 15 residues. V was shortened by 1 base and J by 0 bases, with 9 bases between the two germline ends. Per the germline V gene, CDR1 is SGHAT and CDR2 is FQNNGV. CDR3 in amino acids: CASSLGLLMNTEAFF. DNA for the CDR3: TGTGCCAGCAGCTTAGGGCTGCTAATGAACACTGAAGCTTTCTTT.

The sample holds one count of this clone. The chain employs TRBV6-5 and TRBJ2-7; tentatively, D is TRBD2 (5 bases). The germline CDR1 and CDR2 sequences are MNHEY and SVGAGI. The CDR3 sequence is 13 residues long. V was cut by 2 bases and J by 6 bases, with 11 bases left in between. DNA of the CDR3: TGTGCCAGCAGTTACGGCTGGGAGCGCGAGCAGTACTTC. It is translated as CASSYGWEREQYF.

The chain uses TRBV5-5 and TRBJ1-5; the D gene is possibly TRBD1 (5 bases). This CDR3 region has 15 residues. Per the germline V gene, CDR1 is SGHKS and CDR2 is YYEKEE (reference sequence). Trimming stripped 0 bases from V and 7 bases from J, with 14 bases between. The CDR3 sequence is CASSLAGAVRQPQHF. CDR3 in DNA: TGTGCCAGCAGCTTGGCCGGGGCAGTCCGGCAGCCCCAGCATTTT.

J is TRBJ2-6 and V is TRBV7-2; D possibly matches TRBD1 or TRBD2 (6 bases each). CDR1 is SGHTA, CDR2 FQGNSA, per germline. Trimming took 4 bases from V and 3 from J, leaving 22 bases between them. CDR3 length: 19 amino acids. The CDR3 DNA is TGTGCCAGCAGCTCTCGGGCCCTACAGGGAGCGGGTGGGGCCAACGTCCTGACTTTC. It specifies CASSSRALQGAGGANVLTF.

CDR3 amino acids: CASSSLRVSYEQYF. The CDR3 nucleotides are TGTGCCAGCAGTTCCCTGAGGGTCTCCTACGAGCAGTACTTC. J is TRBJ2-7 and V is TRBV7-9, with D perhaps matching TRBD2 (5 bases). Between the trimmed V and J ends, which lost 6 bases and 0 bases, there was a span of 12 bases. There are 14 residues in the CDR3. The V gene's germline CDR1 is SEHNR and CDR2 FQNEAQ (reference sequence).

A single count supports this clone. J is TRBJ2-7 and V is TRBV6-5; D is uncertain. Germline-derived CDR1 and CDR2 are MNHEY and SVGAGI. There are 12 residues in the CDR3. The V end was cut by 8 bases, the J end by 7 bases, with 15 bases between. This chain's CDR3 is CASGVLATEQYF. DNA of the CDR3: TGTGCCAGCGGGGTTCTGGCTACTGAGCAGTACTTC.

V gene TRBV24-1 combines with J gene TRBJ1-3; no clear D gene. V was cut by 2 bases and J by 3 bases, with 10 bases left in between. The CDR3 runs to 15 residues. Germline lookup yields CDR1 KGHDR and CDR2 SFDVKD. In DNA form, the CDR3 reads TGTGCCACCAGTGATTCTCATCGTCTTGGAAACACCATATATTTT. Residues: CATSDSHRLGNTIYF.

The J gene is TRBJ2-7, the V gene TRBV5-1; D call uncertain. Germline values: CDR1 SGHRS, CDR2 YFSETQ. Trimming cost V 5 bases and J 6 bases, with 18 bases left between them. The CDR3 extends over 14 amino acids. CDR3: CASRPLVQYAEQYF. The CDR3 coding sequence is TGCGCCAGCAGACCCCTAGTCCAATATGCCGAGCAGTACTTC.

The rearrangement joins TRBV10-2 to TRBJ2-5; 7 positions agree with TRBD2. CDR3 size: 13 residues. V gave up 2 bases and J gave up 5 bases; unmatched junction bases: 2. CDR1 and CDR2 (germline): WSHSY, SAAADI. The CDR3 DNA is TGCGCCAGCAGTGAGAGCGGGATTGAGACCCAGTACTTC. Translation: CASSESGIETQYF.

This clone was found once. The chain joins TRBV4-1 to TRBJ2-7, with 10 bases fitting TRBD2. The junction had 5 bases not matched to a gene; V was cut back by 5 bases and J by 1 base. CDR3 length: 15 residues. CDR1 is MGHRA, CDR2 YSYEKL, per germline. The CDR3 spells CASSYLAGESYEQYF. The DNA for the CDR3 is TGCGCCAGCAGCTATCTAGCGGGAGAATCCTACGAGCAGTACTTC.

This rearrangement joins TRBV18 to TRBJ1-4, with a possible D match to TRBD1 (5 bases). The CDR3 has 15 residues. V dropped 2 bases and J dropped 8 bases, with 15 bases sitting between them. Looked up from germline, CDR1 is KGHSH and CDR2 is LQKENI. The DNA for the CDR3 is TGTGCCAGCTCACCAAACCAGGGTTCTGGAGAAAAACTGTTTTTT. Residues: CASSPNQGSGEKLFF.

The chain joins TRBV5-4 to TRBJ1-1; D possibly corresponds to TRBD1 (5 bases). This CDR3 has 16 residues. Germline values: CDR1 SGHNT, CDR2 YYREEE (reference sequence). V gave up 3 bases and J gave up 2 bases, with 17 bases separating them. The CDR3 is CASSSGGARFNTEAFF. The CDR3 DNA reads as TGTGCCAGCAGCTCCGGAGGGGCAAGATTCAACACTGAAGCTTTCTTT.

V is TRBV4-3 and J is TRBJ1-1; D gene uncertain. The CDR3 is 16 amino acids. V was clipped by 0 bases and J by 1 base, with 12 bases between them. Per germline, CDR1 LGHNA and CDR2 YSLEER. The CDR3 loop is CASSQESRHPNTEAFF. In DNA form, the CDR3 reads TGCGCCAGCAGCCAAGAAAGTCGACATCCGAACACTGAAGCTTTCTTT.

The chain links TRBV6-2 or TRBV6-3 to TRBJ2-7, with D tentatively TRBD2 (6 bases). The CDR3 is 13 residues long. Trimming took 5 bases from V and 4 from J, leaving 12 bases between them. Germline-derived CDR1 and CDR2 are MNHEY and SVGEGT. CDR3 nucleotide sequence: TGTGCCAGCAGTCACGGGACTGATTACGAGCAGTACTTC. Translated: CASSHGTDYEQYF.

The CDR3 nucleotides read TGTGCCAGCAGTTTATCACGACTATCAGGTCTAGGTGAGCAGTTCTTC. Its protein is CASSLSRLSGLGEQFF. The gene calls are TRBV28 and TRBJ2-1, with D perhaps TRBD2 (5 bases). From germline, CDR1 is MDHEN and CDR2 SYDVKM. This CDR3 contains 16 residues. V was pared by 1 base and J by 9 bases, with 19 bases between. Drawing the rest from reference TRBV28 and TRBJ2-1, the complete variable domain is DVKVTQSSRYLVKRTGEKVFLECVQDMDHENMFWYRQDPGLGLRLIYFSYDVKMKEKGDIPEGYSVSREKKERFSLILESASTNQTSMYLCASSLSRLSGLGEQFFGPGTRLTVL.

V and J are TRBV6-2 or TRBV6-3 and TRBJ1-4; a possible D gene is TRBD1 (5 bases). CDR1 is MNHEY and CDR2 is SVGEGT in the germline V gene. Deletions cut 6 bases from V and 7 bases from J, with 21 bases between. The CDR3 length is 16 residues. CDR3 residues: CASSPSTGLTFEKLFF. In DNA form, the CDR3 reads TGTGCCAGCAGCCCATCCACAGGCCTGACCTTTGAAAAACTGTTTTTT.

The chain carries TRBV18 and TRBJ1-1; the D is unclear. With 1 base removed from V and 1 base from J, the gap between germline ends came to 7 bases. This CDR3 has 14 amino acids. Germline V lookup: CDR1 KGHSH, CDR2 LQKENI. The CDR3 bases are TGTGCCAGCTCACCACAGGAAGGGAACACTGAAGCTTTCTTT. This codes for CASSPQEGNTEAFF.

The chain recombines TRBV27 with TRBJ2-7, with 8 bases fitting TRBD1. The CDR3 has 15 residues. Germline V lookup: CDR1 MNHEY, CDR2 SMNVEV (reference sequence). J was trimmed by 3 bases and V by 2 bases; bases with no gene match: 6. This CDR3 reads CASSLPGQGIYEQYF. The CDR3 coding sequence is TGTGCCAGCAGTTTACCAGGACAGGGAATCTACGAGCAGTACTTC.

CDR3 amino acids: CASSRDRNSYEQYF. CDR3 coding DNA: TGTGCCAGCAGTCGCGACAGGAACTCCTACGAGCAGTACTTC. This chain connects TRBV7-9 to TRBJ2-7, with a possible D match to TRBD1 (6 bases). V lost 6 bases, J lost 0 bases, and 12 bases lay in between. The CDR3 spans 14 residues. Germline-derived CDR1 and CDR2 are SEHNR and FQNEAQ (reference sequence).

The chain employs TRBV6-2 or TRBV6-3 and TRBJ2-1; TRBD2 agrees at 11 bases. The V segment lost 4 bases and the J segment 0 bases; nucleotides outside the gene matches: 8. CDR1 is MNHEY and CDR2 is SVGEGT in the germline V gene. This CDR3 region has 18 residues. CDR3 protein: CASSSDQTSGVSYNEQFF. The CDR3 bases are TGTGCCAGCAGTTCCGATCAGACTAGCGGGGTCTCCTACAATGAGCAGTTCTTC.

V usage is TRBV3-1 (or the pseudogene TRBV3-2) and J usage is TRBJ2-1; D could derive from TRBD1 or TRBD2 (5 bases each). Per the germline V gene, CDR1 is LGHDT and CDR2 is YNNKEL (reference sequence). The V end was cut by 2 bases, the J end by 13 bases, with 18 bases between. The CDR3 runs 14 residues. The CDR3 DNA reads TGTGCCAGCAGCCAAACGCTCGGGACGGGCCTACAGTTCTTC. It specifies CASSQTLGTGLQFF.

This sequence joins TRBV4-1 and TRBJ1-1; D is possibly TRBD1 (6 bases). Germline values: CDR1 MGHRA, CDR2 YSYEKL. The V end lost 4 bases, the J end lost 5 bases, and 14 bases lay between the germline ends. This CDR3 is built from 14 residues. The chain's CDR3 is CASSPGIGGTEAFF. The CDR3 DNA follows: TGCGCCAGCAGCCCGGGGATAGGGGGGACTGAAGCTTTCTTT.

This clone has only one observation. This sequence joins TRBV11-2 and TRBJ1-5; D might be TRBD1 (6 bases). Germline V CDR1 and CDR2: SGHAT, FQNNGV. V was shortened by 0 bases and J by 2 bases, with 8 bases between the two germline ends. The CDR3 loop spans 15 amino acids. This chain's CDR3 is CASSLESGGNQPQHF. Here the CDR3 DNA reads TGTGCCAGCAGCTTAGAGTCAGGGGGCAATCAGCCCCAGCATTTT.

Only one count was recorded for this clone. The rearrangement uses TRBV19 and TRBJ1-4; D perhaps matches TRBD1 (5 bases). V dropped 4 bases and J dropped 7 bases, with 13 bases sitting between them. Germline values: CDR1 LNHDA, CDR2 SQIVND (reference sequence). The CDR3 is made up of 14 amino acids. The CDR3: CASSKAGTFEKLFF. CDR3 nucleotides: TGTGCCAGTAGTAAGGCAGGGACTTTTGAAAAACTGTTTTTT.

The chain carries TRBV5-1 and TRBJ2-7; TRBD2 matches at 10 bases. Trimming removed 3 bases from V and 5 bases from J; junction bases left unmatched: 8. The CDR3 sequence is 15 residues long. The germline V gene encodes CDR1 SGHRS and CDR2 YFSETQ. CDR3 in DNA: TGCGCCAGCAGCTCCTCTAGCGGGAGTTCCCACGAGCAGTACTTC. Its protein is CASSSSSGSSHEQYF.

The rearrangement links TRBV20-1 to TRBJ1-5, with unresolved D. The CDR3 is 12 residues long. V was clipped by 3 bases and J by 7 bases, with 10 bases between them. CDR1 and CDR2 (germline): DFQATT, SNEGSKA (reference sequence). In nucleotides, the CDR3 is TGCAGTGCTAGTGAGCTTATCCAGCCCCAGCATTTT. It yields the protein CSASELIQPQHF.

The V and J genes are TRBV28 and TRBJ1-1; TRBD1 aligns across 7 bases. Germline CDR1 is MDHEN and CDR2 is SYDVKM. The CDR3 spans 15 residues. The trim removed 8 bases at V and 0 bases at J, leaving 9 bases unmatched. CDR3 in amino acids: CASEYRGPVNTEAFF. CDR3 nucleotides: TGTGCCAGCGAATACAGGGGACCCGTGAACACTGAAGCTTTCTTT.

The chain combines TRBV19 with TRBJ1-5; tentative D call: TRBD1 (6 bases). The length of the CDR3 is 16 residues. Germline CDR1 is LNHDA and CDR2 is SQIVND (reference sequence). The ends were cut back, 5 bases at V and 2 bases at J, with 16 bases in the middle. CDR3 sequence: CASSSQGIWGNQPQHF. Written as DNA, the CDR3 is TGTGCCAGTAGTTCGCAGGGGATTTGGGGCAATCAGCCCCAGCATTTT. Looking up the rest from reference TRBV19 and TRBJ1-5 gives the full variable domain: DGGITQSPKYLFRKEGQNVTLSCEQNLNHDAMYWYRQDPGQGLRLIYYSQIVNDFQKGDIAEGYSVSREKKESFPLTVTSAQKNPTAFYLCASSSQGIWGNQPQHFGDGTRLSIL.

The genes are TRBV7-2 and TRBJ2-7; tentatively, D is TRBD2 (5 bases). The CDR3 length is 15 residues. Germline CDR1 and CDR2: SGHTA and FQGNSA. Trimming removed 1 base from V and 7 bases from J, with 17 bases in between. CDR3 sequence: CASSLDAGWTREQYF. Written as DNA, the CDR3 is TGTGCCAGCAGCTTAGATGCGGGCTGGACTCGTGAGCAGTACTTC. Supplemented by reference TRBV7-2 and TRBJ2-7, the full variable domain reads GAGVSQSPSNKVTEKGKDVELRCDPISGHTALYWYRQSLGQGLEFLIYFQGNSAPDKSGLPSDRFSAERTGGSVSTLTIQRTQQEDSAVYLCASSLDAGWTREQYFGPGTRLTVT.

The chain links TRBV19 to TRBJ2-3; possible D gene TRBD2, 5 bases. This CDR3 is built from 17 residues. In germline, CDR1 is LNHDA, CDR2 SQIVND (reference sequence). V lost 0 bases and J 0 bases, leaving 13 bases between the germline ends. The CDR3: CASSIDLWRASTDTQYF. CDR3 nucleotide sequence: TGTGCCAGTAGTATAGACCTTTGGCGGGCAAGCACAGATACGCAGTATTTT.